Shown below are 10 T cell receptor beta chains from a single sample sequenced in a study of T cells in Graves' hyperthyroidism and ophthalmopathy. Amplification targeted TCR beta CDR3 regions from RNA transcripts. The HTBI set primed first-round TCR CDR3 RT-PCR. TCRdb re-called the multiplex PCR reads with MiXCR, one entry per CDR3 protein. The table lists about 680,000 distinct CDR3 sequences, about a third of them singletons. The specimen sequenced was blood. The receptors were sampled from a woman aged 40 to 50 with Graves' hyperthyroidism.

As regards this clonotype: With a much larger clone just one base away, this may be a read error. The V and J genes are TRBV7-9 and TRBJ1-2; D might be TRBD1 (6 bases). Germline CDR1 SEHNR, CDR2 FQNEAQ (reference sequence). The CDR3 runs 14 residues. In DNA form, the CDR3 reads TGTGCCAGCAGCGCCAGGGGCTCAAACTATGACTACACCTTC. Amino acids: CASSARGSNYDYTF.

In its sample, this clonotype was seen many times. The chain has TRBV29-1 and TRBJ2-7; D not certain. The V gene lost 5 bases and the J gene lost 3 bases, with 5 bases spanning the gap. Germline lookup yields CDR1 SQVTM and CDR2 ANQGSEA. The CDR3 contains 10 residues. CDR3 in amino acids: CSVKGYEQYF. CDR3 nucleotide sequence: TGCAGCGTTAAAGGCTACGAGCAGTACTTC.

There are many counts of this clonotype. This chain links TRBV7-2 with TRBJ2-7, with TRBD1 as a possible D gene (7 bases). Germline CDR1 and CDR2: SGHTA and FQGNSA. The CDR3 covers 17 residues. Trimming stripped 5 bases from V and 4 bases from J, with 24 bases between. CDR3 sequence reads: CASSPGGAAGGPYEQYF. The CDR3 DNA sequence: TGTGCCAGCAGCCCAGGTGGGGCCGCAGGGGGGCCATACGAGCAGTACTTC.

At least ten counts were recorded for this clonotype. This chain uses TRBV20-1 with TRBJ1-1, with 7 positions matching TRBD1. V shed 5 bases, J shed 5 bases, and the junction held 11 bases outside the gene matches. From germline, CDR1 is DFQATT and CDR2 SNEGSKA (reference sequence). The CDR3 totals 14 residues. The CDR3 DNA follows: TGCAGTGCTGGGGACAGTTTTAGTTATACTGAAGCTTTCTTT. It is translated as CSAGDSFSYTEAFF.

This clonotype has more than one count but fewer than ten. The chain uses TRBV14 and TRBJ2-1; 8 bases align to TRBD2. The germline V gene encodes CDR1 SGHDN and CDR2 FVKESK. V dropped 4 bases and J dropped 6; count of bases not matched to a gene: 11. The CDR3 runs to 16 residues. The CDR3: CASSPTRGGLVNEQFF. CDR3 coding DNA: TGTGCCAGCAGCCCCACCCGGGGGGGGTTGGTCAATGAGCAGTTCTTC.

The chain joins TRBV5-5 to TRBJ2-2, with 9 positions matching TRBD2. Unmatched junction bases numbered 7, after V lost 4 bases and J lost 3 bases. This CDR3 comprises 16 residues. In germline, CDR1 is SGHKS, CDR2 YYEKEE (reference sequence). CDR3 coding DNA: TGTGCCAGCAGCCCCGGGGTAGCGGGGGACACCGGGGAGCTGTTTTTT. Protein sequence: CASSPGVAGDTGELFF.

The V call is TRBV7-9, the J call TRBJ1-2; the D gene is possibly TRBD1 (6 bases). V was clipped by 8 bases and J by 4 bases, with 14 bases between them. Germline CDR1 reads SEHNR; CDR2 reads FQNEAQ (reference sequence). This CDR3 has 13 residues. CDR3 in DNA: TGTGCCAGCCCCGGGGGGGCTAGCTATGGCTACACCTTC. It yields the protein CASPGGASYGYTF.

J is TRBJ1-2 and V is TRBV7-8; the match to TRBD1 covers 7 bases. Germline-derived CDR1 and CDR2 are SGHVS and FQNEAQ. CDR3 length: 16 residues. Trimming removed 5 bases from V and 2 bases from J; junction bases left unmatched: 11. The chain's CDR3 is CASSPGSGQTNYGYTF. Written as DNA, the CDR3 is TGTGCCAGCAGCCCCGGATCGGGACAGACAAACTATGGCTACACCTTC.

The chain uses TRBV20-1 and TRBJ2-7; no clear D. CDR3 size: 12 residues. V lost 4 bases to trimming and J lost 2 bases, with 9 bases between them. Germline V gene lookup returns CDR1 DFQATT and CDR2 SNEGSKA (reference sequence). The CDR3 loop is CSAIDSPYEQYF. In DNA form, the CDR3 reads TGCAGTGCTATTGACTCTCCCTACGAGCAGTACTTC.

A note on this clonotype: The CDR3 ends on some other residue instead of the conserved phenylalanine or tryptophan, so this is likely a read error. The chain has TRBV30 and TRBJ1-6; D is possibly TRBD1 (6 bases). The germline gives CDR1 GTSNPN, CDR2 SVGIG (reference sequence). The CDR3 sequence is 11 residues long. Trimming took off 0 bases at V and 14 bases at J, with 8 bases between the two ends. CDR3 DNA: TGTGCCTGGAGTGTACCAGGGGCCCTCCACCTT. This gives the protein CAWSVPGALHL.